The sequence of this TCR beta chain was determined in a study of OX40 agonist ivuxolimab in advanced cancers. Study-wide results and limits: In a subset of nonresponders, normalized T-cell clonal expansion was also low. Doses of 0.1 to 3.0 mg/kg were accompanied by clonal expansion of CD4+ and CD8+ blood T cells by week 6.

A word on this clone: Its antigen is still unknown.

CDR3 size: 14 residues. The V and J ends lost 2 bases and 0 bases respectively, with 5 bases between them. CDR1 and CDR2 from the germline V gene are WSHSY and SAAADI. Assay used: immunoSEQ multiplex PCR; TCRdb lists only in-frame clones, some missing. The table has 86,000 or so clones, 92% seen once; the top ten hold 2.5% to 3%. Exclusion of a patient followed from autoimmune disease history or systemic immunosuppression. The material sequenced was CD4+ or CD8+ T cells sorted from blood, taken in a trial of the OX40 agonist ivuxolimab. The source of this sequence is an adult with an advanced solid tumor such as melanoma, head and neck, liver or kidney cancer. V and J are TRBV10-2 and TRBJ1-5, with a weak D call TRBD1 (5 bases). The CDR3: CASSEGTSNQPQHF. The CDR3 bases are TGCGCCAGCAGTGAGGGGACTAGCAATCAGCCCCAGCATTTT.